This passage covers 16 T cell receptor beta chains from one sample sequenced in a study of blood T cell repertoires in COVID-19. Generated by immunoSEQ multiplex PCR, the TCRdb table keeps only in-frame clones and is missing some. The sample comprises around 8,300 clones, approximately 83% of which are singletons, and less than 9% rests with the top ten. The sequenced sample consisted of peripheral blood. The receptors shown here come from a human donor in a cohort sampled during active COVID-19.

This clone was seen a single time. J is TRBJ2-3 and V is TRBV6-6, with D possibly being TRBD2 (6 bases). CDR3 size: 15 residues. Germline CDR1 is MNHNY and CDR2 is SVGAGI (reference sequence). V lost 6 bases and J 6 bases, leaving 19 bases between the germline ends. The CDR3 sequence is CASSRGAYGEDTQYF. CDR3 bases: TGTGCCAGCAGCCGCGGGGCCTACGGCGAGGATACGCAGTATTTT.

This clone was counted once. CDR3 DNA sequence: TGTGCCAGCAGTTCCACCGTGCAGGGGCGAGTAGGCTACACCTTC. Translation gives CASSSTVQGRVGYTF. The V gene is TRBV6-5, the J gene TRBJ1-2, with D perhaps TRBD1 (6 bases). CDR1 and CDR2 from the germline V gene are MNHEY and SVGAGI. The CDR3 sequence is 15 residues long. The ends were cut back, 4 bases at V and 8 bases at J, with 20 bases in the middle.

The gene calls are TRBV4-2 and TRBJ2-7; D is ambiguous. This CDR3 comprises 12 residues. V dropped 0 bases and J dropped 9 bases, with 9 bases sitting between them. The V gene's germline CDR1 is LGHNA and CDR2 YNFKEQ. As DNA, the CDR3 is TGTGCCAGCAGCCAAGATGGAGCCTGGCAGTACTTC. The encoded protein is CASSQDGAWQYF.

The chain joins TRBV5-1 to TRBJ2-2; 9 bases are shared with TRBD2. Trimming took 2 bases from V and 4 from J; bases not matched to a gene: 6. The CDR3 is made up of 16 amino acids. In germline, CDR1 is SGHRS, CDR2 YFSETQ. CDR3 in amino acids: CASSLGLATPTGELFF. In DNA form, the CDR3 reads TGCGCCAGCAGCTTAGGACTAGCGACCCCCACCGGGGAGCTGTTTTTT.

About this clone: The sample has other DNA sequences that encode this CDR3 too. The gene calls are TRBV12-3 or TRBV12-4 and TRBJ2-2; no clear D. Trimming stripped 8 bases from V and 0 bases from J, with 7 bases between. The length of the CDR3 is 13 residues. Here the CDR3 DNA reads TGTGCCAGCTCCAGAACGAACACCGGGGAGCTGTTTTTT. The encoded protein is CASSRTNTGELFF.

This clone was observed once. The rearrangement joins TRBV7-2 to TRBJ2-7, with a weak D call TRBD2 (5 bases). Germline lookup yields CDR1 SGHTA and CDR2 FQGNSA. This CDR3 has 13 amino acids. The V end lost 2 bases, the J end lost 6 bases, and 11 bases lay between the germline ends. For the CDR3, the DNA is TGTGCCAGCAGCTTACAGGATGCGGGCGAGCAGTACTTC. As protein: CASSLQDAGEQYF. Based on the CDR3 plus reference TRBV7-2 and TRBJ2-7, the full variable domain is GAGVSQSPSNKVTEKGKDVELRCDPISGHTALYWYRQSLGQGLEFLIYFQGNSAPDKSGLPSDRFSAERTGGSVSTLTIQRTQQEDSAVYLCASSLQDAGEQYFGPGTRLTVT.

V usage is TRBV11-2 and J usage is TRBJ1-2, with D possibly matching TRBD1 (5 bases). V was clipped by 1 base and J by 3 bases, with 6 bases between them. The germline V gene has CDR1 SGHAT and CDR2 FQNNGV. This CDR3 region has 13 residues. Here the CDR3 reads CASSLAGDYGYTF. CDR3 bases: TGTGCCAGCAGCTTAGCGGGGGACTATGGCTACACCTTC.

CDR3 loop: CASSLSNPGYTEAFF. As DNA, the CDR3 is TGTGCCAGCAGCCTATCCAACCCGGGGTACACTGAAGCTTTCTTT. The chain couples TRBV5-5 to TRBJ1-1; D unclear. V was trimmed by 4 bases and J by 3 bases, leaving 16 bases between them. Per the germline V gene, CDR1 is SGHKS and CDR2 is YYEKEE (reference sequence). The CDR3 consists of 15 residues.

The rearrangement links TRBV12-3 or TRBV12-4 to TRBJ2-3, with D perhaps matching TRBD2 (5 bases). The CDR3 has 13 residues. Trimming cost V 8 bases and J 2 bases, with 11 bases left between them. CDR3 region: CASWSGTTDTQYF. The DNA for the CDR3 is TGTGCCAGCTGGTCGGGAACCACAGATACGCAGTATTTT.

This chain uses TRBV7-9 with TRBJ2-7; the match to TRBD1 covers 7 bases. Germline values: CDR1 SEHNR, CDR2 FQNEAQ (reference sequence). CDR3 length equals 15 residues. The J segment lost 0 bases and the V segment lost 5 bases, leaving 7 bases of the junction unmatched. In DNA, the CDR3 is TGTGCCAGCAGCCACAAAGACAGGGACTCCTACGAGCAGTACTTC. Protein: CASSHKDRDSYEQYF. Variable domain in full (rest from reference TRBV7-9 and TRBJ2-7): DTGVSQNPRHKITKRGQNVTFRCDPISEHNRLYWYRQTLGQGPEFLTYFQNEAQLEKSRLLSDRFSAERPKGSFSTLEIQRTEQGDSAMYLCASSHKDRDSYEQYFGPGTRLTVT.

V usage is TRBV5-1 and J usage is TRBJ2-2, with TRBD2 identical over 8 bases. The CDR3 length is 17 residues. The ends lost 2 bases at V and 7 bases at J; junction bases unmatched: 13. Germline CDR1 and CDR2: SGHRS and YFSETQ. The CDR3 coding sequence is TGCGCCAGCAGCTTCGAGCGGGAGTTGGGTTTATTCGGGGAGCTGTTTTTT. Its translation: CASSFERELGLFGELFF.

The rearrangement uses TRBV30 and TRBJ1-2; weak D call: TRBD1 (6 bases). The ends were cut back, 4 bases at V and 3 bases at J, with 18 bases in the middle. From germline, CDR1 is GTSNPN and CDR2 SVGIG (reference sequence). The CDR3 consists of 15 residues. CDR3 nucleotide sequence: TGTGCCTGGACTTTCCTCACAGGGTTTGACTATGGCTACACCTTC. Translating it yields CAWTFLTGFDYGYTF.

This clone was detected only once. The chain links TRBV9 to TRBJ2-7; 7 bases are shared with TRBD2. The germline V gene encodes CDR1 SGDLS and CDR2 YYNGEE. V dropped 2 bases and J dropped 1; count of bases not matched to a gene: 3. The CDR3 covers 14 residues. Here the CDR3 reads CASSVGGPSYEQYF. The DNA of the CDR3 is TGTGCCAGCAGCGTGGGAGGGCCTTCCTACGAGCAGTACTTC.

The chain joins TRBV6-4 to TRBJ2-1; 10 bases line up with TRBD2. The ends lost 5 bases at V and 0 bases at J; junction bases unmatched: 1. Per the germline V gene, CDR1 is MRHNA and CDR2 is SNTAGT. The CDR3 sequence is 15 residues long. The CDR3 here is CASSTSGNSYNEQFF. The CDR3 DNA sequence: TGTGCCAGCAGTACTAGCGGGAACTCCTACAATGAGCAGTTCTTC.

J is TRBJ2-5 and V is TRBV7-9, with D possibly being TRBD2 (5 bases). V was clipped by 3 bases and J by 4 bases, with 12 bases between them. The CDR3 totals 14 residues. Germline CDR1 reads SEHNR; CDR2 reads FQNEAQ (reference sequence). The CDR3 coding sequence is TGTGCCAGCAGCTTTTCGGGGAATCGAGAGACCCAGTACTTC. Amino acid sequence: CASSFSGNRETQYF. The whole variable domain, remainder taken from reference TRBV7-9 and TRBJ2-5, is DTGVSQNPRHKITKRGQNVTFRCDPISEHNRLYWYRQTLGQGPEFLTYFQNEAQLEKSRLLSDRFSAERPKGSFSTLEIQRTEQGDSAMYLCASSFSGNRETQYFGPGTRLLVL.

The CDR3 DNA reads TGTGCCACCAGTGATTCCTTCGGAAAACTGTTTTTT. Protein: CATSDSFGKLFF. The chain carries TRBV24-1 and TRBJ1-4; D unresolved. V lost 2 bases to trimming and J lost 10 bases, with 7 bases between them. The CDR3 contains 12 residues. The V gene's germline CDR1 is KGHDR and CDR2 SFDVKD.